These 21 T cell receptor beta chains came from one sample sequenced in a study of shared clonotypes between healthy human individuals. Generated by immunoSEQ multiplex PCR, the TCRdb table keeps only in-frame clones and is missing some. Of about 2.2 million clones in the sample, over 85% were seen once. Only CD45RO-negative cells positively selected for CCR7 counted as naive CD8 cells, so terminally differentiated effector memory CD45RA+ cells were excluded. Input material: naive CD8+ T cells from PBMCs. The source is a man between 18 and 35 years old in good health. Some clones in this sample may be carry-over from other donors' samples.

This chain uses TRBV28 with TRBJ1-1, with D tentatively TRBD1 (5 bases). This CDR3 is 15 amino acids long. V was trimmed by 6 bases and J by 6 bases, leaving 20 bases between them. Germline-derived CDR1 and CDR2 are MDHEN and SYDVKM. CDR3 DNA: TGTGCCAGCAGATCTACGGGGGTAGGGACGCCTGAAGCTTTCTTT. It codes for CASRSTGVGTPEAFF.

As concerns this clone: This CDR3 is also generated by other DNA sequences in the sample. This rearrangement joins TRBV4-1 to TRBJ1-1, with 8 bases that match TRBD1. V dropped 4 bases and J dropped 3; count of bases not matched to a gene: 7. CDR3 length: 15 residues. Germline loops: CDR1 MGHRA, CDR2 YSYEKL. The CDR3, as DNA: TGCGCCAGCAGCCGTATCAGGGGGCTCGACACTGAAGCTTTCTTT. As protein: CASSRIRGLDTEAFF.

The V call is TRBV5-4, the J call TRBJ2-7, with a tentative D call TRBD2 (5 bases). The length of the CDR3 is 13 residues. Germline CDR1 and CDR2: SGHNT and YYREEE (reference sequence). Trimming removed 0 bases at V and 6 bases at J, with 10 bases between. Written as DNA, the CDR3 is TGTGCCAGCAGCTTGGGAGGGCTCGGCGAGCAGTACTTC. Translation gives CASSLGGLGEQYF.

This clone was seen just once. The CDR3 loop reads CASSLYRVPIEQYF. The CDR3 coding sequence is TGTGCCAGCAGTTTATACAGGGTACCTATCGAGCAGTACTTC. The V gene is TRBV27, the J gene TRBJ2-7, with a weak D call TRBD1 (6 bases). The CDR3 runs 14 residues. From germline, CDR1 is MNHEY and CDR2 SMNVEV (reference sequence). Trimming left V 1 base short and J 6 bases short, with 13 bases between.

The rearrangement links TRBV10-2 to TRBJ1-2; D might be TRBD1 (5 bases). V dropped 2 bases and J dropped 4 bases, with 35 bases sitting between them. The CDR3 has 22 amino acids. Germline-derived CDR1 and CDR2 are WSHSY and SAAADI. CDR3: CASSEPIYMQGNSVVAGYGYTF. CDR3 DNA sequence: TGCGCCAGCAGTGAGCCTATATACATGCAGGGCAACTCGGTGGTGGCGGGCTATGGCTACACCTTC.

Comment on this clone: This sample also contains other DNA sequences that code for the same CDR3. V usage is TRBV7-2 and J usage is TRBJ2-1; 7 bases line up with TRBD1. The CDR3 spans 15 residues. Germline CDR1 reads SGHTA; CDR2 reads FQGNSA. V lost 2 bases to trimming and J lost 4 bases; unmatched junction nucleotides: 5. The CDR3 DNA reads as TGTGCCAGCAGCTTAAGGCAGGGGGTGTACAATGAGCAGTTCTTC. The encoded protein is CASSLRQGVYNEQFF.

Comment on this clone: The same CDR3 can be traced to other DNA sequences in this sample. This chain connects TRBV11-2 to TRBJ2-1; TRBD2 is a possible D gene (6 bases). Germline-derived CDR1 and CDR2 are SGHAT and FQNNGV. Trimming cost V 3 bases and J 2 bases, with 11 bases left between them. This CDR3 is built from 15 residues. CDR3: CASSFSAGPYNEQFF. The CDR3 nucleotides are TGTGCCAGCAGCTTTTCTGCGGGACCCTACAATGAGCAGTTCTTC.

This clone was seen just once. This chain links TRBV13 with TRBJ2-7; no clear D gene. Germline CDR1 and CDR2: PRHDT and FYEKMQ (reference sequence). V shed 3 bases and J shed 4 bases, with 13 bases lying between them. CDR3 length equals 14 residues. CDR3 DNA sequence: TGTGCCAGCAGCTTTAGAGGTACCTCGTACGAGCAGTACTTC. Protein product: CASSFRGTSYEQYF. The full variable domain, its missing parts supplied by reference TRBV13 and TRBJ2-7, is AAGVIQSPRHLIKEKRETATLKCYPIPRHDTVYWYQQGPGQDPQFLISFYEKMQSDKGSIPDRFSAQQFSDYHSELNMSSLELGDSALYFCASSFRGTSYEQYFGPGTRLTVT.

Here the CDR3 reads CSVEGASGRYYNEQFF. The CDR3 bases are TGCAGCGTTGAAGGGGCTAGCGGCCGATATTACAATGAGCAGTTCTTC. This chain uses TRBV29-1 with TRBJ2-1, with 7 bases aligning to TRBD2. In germline, CDR1 is SQVTM, CDR2 ANQGSEA. Trimming took 1 base from V and 4 from J; bases not matched to a gene: 10. The CDR3 totals 16 residues.

This clone was seen just once. One junction end does not reproduce the germline sequence, and a read error may be involved. The V and J genes are TRBV11-2 and TRBJ2-1; possible D gene TRBD1, 6 bases. Germline values: CDR1 SGHAT, CDR2 FQNNGV. CDR3 length: 15 amino acids. The CDR3 sequence: CTSSSRDISWNEQFF. The CDR3 DNA reads as TGTACCAGCAGCTCCCGGGACATCTCATGGAATGAGCAGTTCTTC.

Details on this clone: Other DNA variants within this sample encode the same CDR3. V is TRBV19 and J is TRBJ2-1, with 10 bases aligning to TRBD2. Germline V lookup: CDR1 LNHDA, CDR2 SQIVND (reference sequence). The V and J ends lost 1 base and 5 bases, in that order; junction bases with no gene match: 2. This CDR3 has 15 residues. The CDR3 nucleotides are TGTGCCAGTAGTATAGGACTAGCGGGCCACAATGAGCAGTTCTTC. As protein: CASSIGLAGHNEQFF.

This chain connects TRBV27 to TRBJ2-3, with TRBD1 matching 7 bases. In germline, CDR1 is MNHEY, CDR2 SMNVEV (reference sequence). This CDR3 is built from 16 residues. The trim removed 1 base at V and 0 bases at J, leaving 4 bases unmatched. The CDR3 loop reads CASSLYWDSSTDTQYF. The CDR3 bases are TGTGCCAGCAGTTTATACTGGGACAGCAGCACAGATACGCAGTATTTT.

The V gene is TRBV29-1, the J gene TRBJ1-6; 7 bases map to TRBD1. With V trimmed by 6 bases and J by 9 bases, 8 bases remained unmatched. CDR1 is SQVTM, CDR2 ANQGSEA, per germline. The CDR3 length is 13 residues. In nucleotides, the CDR3 is TGCAGCGTCCAGGGGGGGGAAGGTTCACCCCTCCACTTT. Protein product: CSVQGGEGSPLHF. Full variable domain (remainder filled in from reference TRBV29-1 and TRBJ1-6): SAVISQKPSRDICQRGTSLTIQCQVDSQVTMMFWYRQQPGQSLTLIATANQGSEATYESGFVIDKFPISRPNLTFSTLTVSNMSPEDSSIYLCSVQGGEGSPLHFGNGTRLTVT.

The chain is built from TRBV15 and TRBJ1-5; D call uncertain. The V and J ends lost 1 base and 0 bases respectively, with 4 bases between them. The CDR3 is 14 amino acids. Germline values: CDR1 LNHNV, CDR2 YYDKDF (reference sequence). The chain's CDR3 is CATSRAFSNQPQHF. DNA for the CDR3: TGTGCCACCAGCAGAGCCTTTAGCAATCAGCCCCAGCATTTT.

This clone showed up just once. This chain uses TRBV6-5 with TRBJ1-2; 8 bases line up with TRBD1. This CDR3 contains 16 residues. V lost 2 bases and J lost 8; bases outside the gene matches: 13. In germline, CDR1 is MNHEY, CDR2 SVGAGI. The CDR3 DNA follows: TGTGCCAGCAGTTACGCGACAGGGGATCAATCAGGGGGCTACACCTTC. It yields the protein CASSYATGDQSGGYTF.

This chain connects TRBV4-1 to TRBJ2-1, with TRBD2 matching 14 bases. Germline V gene data show CDR1 as MGHRA and CDR2 as YSYEKL. This CDR3 contains 17 residues. Trimming cost V 4 bases and J 5 bases; bases outside gene matches: 7. The CDR3 reads CASSPKPGLAGDNEQFF. The CDR3 DNA sequence: TGCGCCAGCAGCCCCAAGCCGGGACTAGCGGGAGACAATGAGCAGTTCTTC.

The genes are TRBV29-1 and TRBJ2-7, with D perhaps matching TRBD1 (5 bases). There are 15 residues in the CDR3. Trimming removed 6 bases at V and 3 bases at J, with 21 bases between. Germline CDR1 and CDR2: SQVTM and ANQGSEA. The CDR3 sequence is CSVTNIGASNYEQYF. The CDR3 coding sequence is TGCAGCGTCACAAACATTGGGGCTAGTAACTACGAGCAGTACTTC.

Concerning this clone itself: The same CDR3 also results from other DNA sequences found in this sample. The chain uses TRBV11-2 and TRBJ2-7, with TRBD2 as a possible D gene (5 bases). Germline CDR1 and CDR2: SGHAT and FQNNGV. CDR3 length: 14 amino acids. Trimming took off 1 base at V and 2 bases at J, with 9 bases between the two ends. The CDR3 is CASSLGRGPYEQYF. CDR3 nucleotides: TGTGCCAGCAGCTTAGGTCGAGGGCCCTACGAGCAGTACTTC.

V is TRBV7-9 and J is TRBJ1-3, with D possibly being TRBD1 (5 bases). CDR3 length: 15 residues. Trimming removed 1 base from V and 9 bases from J, with 16 bases in between. Germline loops: CDR1 SEHNR, CDR2 FQNEAQ (reference sequence). CDR3: CASSLVGQDGGTIYF. The CDR3 nucleotides read TGTGCCAGCAGCTTAGTGGGGCAGGATGGGGGCACCATATATTTT. The full variable domain, completed using reference TRBV7-9 and TRBJ1-3, is DTGVSQNPRHKITKRGQNVTFRCDPISEHNRLYWYRQTLGQGPEFLTYFQNEAQLEKSRLLSDRFSAERPKGSFSTLEIQRTEQGDSAMYLCASSLVGQDGGTIYFGEGSWLTVV.

The chain employs TRBV4-3 and TRBJ2-1, with TRBD2 matching over 7 bases. CDR1 and CDR2 from the germline V gene are LGHNA and YSLEER. After removal of 5 bases from V and 10 bases from J, the junction contained 14 bases not matched to a gene. This CDR3 spans 15 amino acids. CDR3 nucleotides: TGCGCCAGCAGCGACACTAGCGCGGGCTGGGGCGAGCAGTTCTTC. It yields the protein CASSDTSAGWGEQFF.

This chain links TRBV28 with TRBJ1-5; D is unclear. CDR1 and CDR2 from the germline V gene are MDHEN and SYDVKM. V shed 2 bases and J shed 4 bases, with 15 bases lying between them. The CDR3 is 16 residues long. Written as DNA, the CDR3 is TGTGCCAGCAGTTTAAATGCCTTCCTAGGAAATCAGCCCCAGCATTTT. Translating it yields CASSLNAFLGNQPQHF.